This is a list of T cell receptor beta chains from one sample in a study of cytomegalovirus exposure and HLA in healthy donors. Method: immunoSEQ multiplex PCR; TCRdb's copy keeps in-frame clones and lacks some. The sample contains 120,000 or so clones, about 66% of which appear only once. The sample comprised PBMCs. These receptors came from a young man in good health and CMV-seropositive. Both conserved end residues are part of each CDR3. The D gene is left open where the match is weak. The size of a clone is reported for some rows only, either as once, few or many, or as a class for expanded clones.

v_call: TRBV27; j_call: TRBJ1-2; d_call: TRBD1; clone_size: NA; cdr3_nt: TGTGCCAGCAGCCGACAGGGTCGCTATGGCTACACCTTC; cdr3_aa: CASSRQGRYGYTF
v_call: TRBV5-1; j_call: TRBJ1-1; d_call: NA; clone_size: NA; cdr3_nt: TGCGCCAGCAGCTTGGACAGGATGAACACTGAAGCTTTCTTT; cdr3_aa: CASSLDRMNTEAFF
v_call: TRBV7-9; j_call: TRBJ1-1; d_call: NA; clone_size: NA; cdr3_nt: TGTGCCAGCAGCTCCTTAGGGGGGGAGGGGAACACTGAAGCTTTCTTT; cdr3_aa: CASSSLGGEGNTEAFF
v_call: TRBV5-4; j_call: TRBJ1-3; d_call: NA; clone_size: NA; cdr3_nt: TGTGCCAGCAGCTTGGGGAGGATCTCTGGAAACACCATATATTTT; cdr3_aa: CASSLGRISGNTIYF
v_call: TRBV28; j_call: TRBJ2-3; d_call: NA; clone_size: NA; cdr3_nt: TGTGCCAGCAGTGCCCCCGACGCGGTAAAGACGCAGTATTTT; cdr3_aa: CASSAPDAVKTQYF
v_call: TRBV30; j_call: TRBJ1-2; d_call: NA; clone_size: NA; cdr3_nt: TGTGCCTGGAGTGTCAAGCCCCAGGGCTATGGCTACACCTTC; cdr3_aa: CAWSVKPQGYGYTF
v_call: TRBV19; j_call: TRBJ1-1; d_call: NA; clone_size: NA; cdr3_nt: TGTGCCAGTAGTATAGATCGAAGCAGGGTGGACACTGAAGCTTTCTTT; cdr3_aa: CASSIDRSRVDTEAFF
v_call: TRBV5-5; j_call: TRBJ2-3; d_call: NA; clone_size: NA; cdr3_nt: TGTGCCAGCAGCTTGGTTGGGAGTTACACTAGCACAGATACGCAGTATTTT; cdr3_aa: CASSLVGSYTSTDTQYF
v_call: TRBV12-5; j_call: TRBJ1-2; d_call: NA; clone_size: few; cdr3_nt: TGTGCTAGTGGTTACCTGGAGGGGGGGGATGGCTACACCTTC; cdr3_aa: CASGYLEGGDGYTF
v_call: TRBV11-2; j_call: TRBJ2-7; d_call: TRBD2; clone_size: few; cdr3_nt: TGTGCCAGCAGCAAGCGACTAGCGGGAGAGGACGAGCAGTACTTC; cdr3_aa: CASSKRLAGEDEQYF
v_call: TRBV29-1; j_call: TRBJ1-2; d_call: NA; clone_size: NA; cdr3_nt: TGCAGCGTTGGCACAGGCTACAGCGTCTATGGCTACACCTTC; cdr3_aa: CSVGTGYSVYGYTF
v_call: TRBV13; j_call: TRBJ1-1; d_call: NA; clone_size: once; cdr3_nt: TGTGCCAGCACCCGGGGGGGCAGCACTGAAGCTTTCTTT; cdr3_aa: CASTRGGSTEAFF
v_call: TRBV5-8; j_call: TRBJ2-5; d_call: NA; clone_size: few; cdr3_nt: TGTGCCAGCAGCTTGGCCGAGGGTGTGGAGACCCAGTACTTC; cdr3_aa: CASSLAEGVETQYF
v_call: TRBV5-1; j_call: TRBJ2-7; d_call: NA; clone_size: NA; cdr3_nt: TGCGCCAGCAGCTTATCCCTCGACATCTCCTACGAGCAGTACTTC; cdr3_aa: CASSLSLDISYEQYF
v_call: TRBV6-5; j_call: TRBJ2-3; d_call: NA; clone_size: NA; cdr3_nt: TGTGCCAGCAGTCCTAGGACAATTCGGACAGATACGCAGTATTTT; cdr3_aa: CASSPRTIRTDTQYF
v_call: TRBV4-2; j_call: TRBJ2-1; d_call: NA; clone_size: NA; cdr3_nt: TGTGCCAGCAGCCAAGGTCCTGCGGCAGGGGCATACAATGAGCAGTTCTTC; cdr3_aa: CASSQGPAAGAYNEQFF
v_call: TRBV30; j_call: TRBJ2-6; d_call: NA; clone_size: NA; cdr3_nt: TGTGCCCTGGCGGGCGGCAAATTAGCTGGGGCCAACGTCCTGACTTTC; cdr3_aa: CALAGGKLAGANVLTF
v_call: TRBV15; j_call: TRBJ2-7; d_call: TRBD2; clone_size: NA; cdr3_nt: TGTGCCACCAGCAGAGGACTAGCCGCCACCTACGAGCAGTACTTC; cdr3_aa: CATSRGLAATYEQYF
v_call: TRBV18; j_call: TRBJ1-1; d_call: TRBD1; clone_size: once; cdr3_nt: TGTGCCAGCTCACGAGGGACAGGGCGGGAAGCTTTCTTT; cdr3_aa: CASSRGTGREAFF
v_call: TRBV5-1; j_call: TRBJ2-2; d_call: TRBD1; clone_size: NA; cdr3_nt: TGCGCCAGCAGCCGGGACAGGGATTCCGTAAACACCGGGGAGCTGTTTTTT; cdr3_aa: CASSRDRDSVNTGELFF
v_call: TRBV28; j_call: TRBJ1-5; d_call: NA; clone_size: few; cdr3_nt: TGTGCCAGCGAGGGGGGGGCCGAGGATCAGCCCCAGCATTTT; cdr3_aa: CASEGGAEDQPQHF
v_call: TRBV2; j_call: TRBJ2-3; d_call: TRBD2; clone_size: NA; cdr3_nt: TGTGCCAGCAATAACCCAATAGCGGGAGGTAGCACAGATACGCAGTATTTT; cdr3_aa: CASNNPIAGGSTDTQYF
v_call: TRBV7-8; j_call: TRBJ2-3; d_call: TRBD2; clone_size: NA; cdr3_nt: TGTGCCAGCAGCAAAACCCTGGAGTCTAGCGGGCACAGCATCCCCACAGATACGCAGTATTTT; cdr3_aa: CASSKTLESSGHSIPTDTQYF
v_call: TRBV29-1; j_call: TRBJ2-7; d_call: TRBD1; clone_size: NA; cdr3_nt: TGCAGCGTTGAAGATGATGGACAGGGCGAGGACGAGCAGTACTTC; cdr3_aa: CSVEDDGQGEDEQYF
v_call: TRBV7-9; j_call: TRBJ2-5; d_call: NA; clone_size: NA; cdr3_nt: TGTGCCAGCAGTTTTTACGGGAAGCCTGAGACCCAGTACTTC; cdr3_aa: CASSFYGKPETQYF
v_call: TRBV28; j_call: TRBJ2-2; d_call: NA; clone_size: NA; cdr3_nt: TGTGCCACCGAGCGGGCCCGTGGCACCGGGGAGCTGTTTTTT; cdr3_aa: CATERARGTGELFF
v_call: TRBV18; j_call: TRBJ2-2; d_call: TRBD1; clone_size: NA; cdr3_nt: TGTGCCAGCTCACCTAAGGACAGGCTCTTCACCGGGGAGCTGTTTTTT; cdr3_aa: CASSPKDRLFTGELFF
v_call: TRBV28; j_call: TRBJ2-7; d_call: TRBD1; clone_size: NA; cdr3_nt: TGTGCCAGCAGTTTGACAGGGGACCTCTACGAGCAGTACTTC; cdr3_aa: CASSLTGDLYEQYF
v_call: TRBV11-3; j_call: TRBJ2-1; d_call: NA; clone_size: NA; cdr3_nt: TGTGCCAGCAGCCTCCCATGGGCGAAGGAATGTGAGCAGTTCTTC; cdr3_aa: CASSLPWAKECEQFF
v_call: TRBV9; j_call: TRBJ2-3; d_call: NA; clone_size: NA; cdr3_nt: TGCGCCAGCAGCGTAGGCGGTCGCACAGATACGCAGTATTTT; cdr3_aa: CASSVGGRTDTQYF
v_call: TRBV6-6; j_call: TRBJ1-2; d_call: NA; clone_size: NA; cdr3_nt: TGTGCCAGCAGCCCTCGGGGTTTGAACAATGGCTACACCTTC; cdr3_aa: CASSPRGLNNGYTF
v_call: TRBV7-8; j_call: TRBJ1-1; d_call: NA; clone_size: NA; cdr3_nt: TGTGCCAGCAGCTTGACAGGCCACTCGAACACGGAAGCTTTCTTT; cdr3_aa: CASSLTGHSNTEAFF
v_call: TRBV7-2; j_call: TRBJ1-3; d_call: TRBD1; clone_size: NA; cdr3_nt: TGTGCCAGCAGCCCATGGACAGGGAATGGAAACACCATATATTTT; cdr3_aa: CASSPWTGNGNTIYF
v_call: TRBV27; j_call: TRBJ2-1; d_call: TRBD1; clone_size: NA; cdr3_nt: TGTGCCAGCAGTCCCCTGGGACAGGCTGACTACAATGAGCAGTTCTTC; cdr3_aa: CASSPLGQADYNEQFF
v_call: TRBV7-3; j_call: TRBJ1-3; d_call: NA; clone_size: NA; cdr3_nt: TGTGCCAGCAGCCCAGGCTCTGGAAACACCATATATTTT; cdr3_aa: CASSPGSGNTIYF
v_call: TRBV7-9; j_call: TRBJ2-3; d_call: TRBD1; clone_size: NA; cdr3_nt: TGTGCCAGCAGCCCAGGGGGACAGGGGGGCCAAGATACGCAGTATTTT; cdr3_aa: CASSPGGQGGQDTQYF
v_call: TRBV10-3; j_call: TRBJ1-1; d_call: NA; clone_size: NA; cdr3_nt: TGTGCCATCAGTGACCCCACTAAGAACACTGAAGCTTTCTTT; cdr3_aa: CAISDPTKNTEAFF
v_call: TRBV19; j_call: TRBJ2-3; d_call: TRBD2; clone_size: NA; cdr3_nt: TGTGCCAGTAGTATAGGTTTTACTAGCGGTTATAGCACAGATACGCAGTATTTT; cdr3_aa: CASSIGFTSGYSTDTQYF
v_call: TRBV6-1; j_call: TRBJ2-7; d_call: NA; clone_size: NA; cdr3_nt: TGTGCCAGCAGCCCTATAAACGAGCAGTACTTC; cdr3_aa: CASSPINEQYF
v_call: TRBV9; j_call: TRBJ2-7; d_call: TRBD1; clone_size: NA; cdr3_nt: TGTGCCAGCAGCGTAGGACAGGGTGATCTCGGATACGAGCAGTACTTC; cdr3_aa: CASSVGQGDLGYEQYF
v_call: TRBV7-8; j_call: TRBJ2-7; d_call: NA; clone_size: once; cdr3_nt: TGTGCCAGCAGCTGGAGCACCTACGAGCAGTACTTC; cdr3_aa: CASSWSTYEQYF
v_call: TRBV9; j_call: TRBJ2-5; d_call: TRBD2; clone_size: NA; cdr3_nt: TGTGCCAGCAGCGCTACTAGCGGACCAGGGACCCAGTACTTC; cdr3_aa: CASSATSGPGTQYF
v_call: TRBV5-1; j_call: TRBJ2-1; d_call: NA; clone_size: NA; cdr3_nt: TGCGCCAGCAGCTTGGAGACTGGTGGTCGGGAGAGGCGGTTCTTC; cdr3_aa: CASSLETGGRERRFF